This is a list of T cell receptor beta chains from one sample in a study of regulatory dendritic cells for organ transplantation. Only in-frame clones appear in the TCRdb table, and some are missing; sequencing was by immunoSEQ multiplex PCR. The data hold 25,000 to 35,000 clones, with approximately 82% observed a single time. The source material was naive CD8+ T cells from blood. These receptors were taken from a human donor in good health. Both conserved end residues are part of each CDR3. A D gene is named only where the DNA matches it firmly. Clone sizes are given selectively: once, few, many, or a class where the clone is expanded.

d_call | clone_size | j_call | cdr3_length | v_call | cdr3_nt | cdr3_aa
- | - | TRBJ1-2 | 12 | TRBV6-5 | TGTGCCAGCTTCGGGCAGGGCTATGGCTACACCTTC | CASFGQGYGYTF
TRBD1 | once | TRBJ1-1 | 18 | TRBV27 | TGTGCCAGCAGACCCAGACAGGGGGAAGTCAGTTTGGGCACTGAAGCTTTCTTT | CASRPRQGEVSLGTEAFF
- | - | TRBJ2-1 | 14 | TRBV28 | TGTGCCAGCAGCCCCACAGGGCCCTACAATGAGCAGTTCTTC | CASSPTGPYNEQFF
TRBD1 | - | TRBJ1-4 | 16 | TRBV11-2 | TGTGCCAGCAGCTTAGATCAAGCAGGGGGGAATGAAAAACTGTTTTTT | CASSLDQAGGNEKLFF
TRBD2 | - | TRBJ2-1 | 15 | TRBV6-5 | TGTGCCAGCAGTTCGGGACTAGCGGGACGAGGGGGGCAGTTCTTC | CASSSGLAGRGGQFF
TRBD1 | - | TRBJ1-6 | 15 | TRBV7-9 | TGTGCCAGCAGCTTAGGGCAGGGGGCTTGGTCACCCCTCCACTTT | CASSLGQGAWSPLHF
- | - | TRBJ1-3 | 16 | TRBV29-1 | TGCAGCGTTGAGCTCGCACTTCCGCTCTCTGGAAACACCATATATTTT | CSVELALPLSGNTIYF
TRBD1 | - | TRBJ2-5 | 16 | TRBV13 | TGTGCCAGCAGACACACTCAGGGGGCGAAGGGAGAGACCCAGTACTTC | CASRHTQGAKGETQYF
TRBD1 | - | TRBJ2-5 | 13 | TRBV13 | TGTGCCAGCAGCTCCGACAGGGAAGAGACCCAGTACTTC | CASSSDREETQYF
TRBD1 | - | TRBJ2-7 | 15 | TRBV4-1 | TGCGCCAGCAGCCAAGATGTGGACAGGGGCTACGAGCAGTACTTC | CASSQDVDRGYEQYF
- | - | TRBJ2-5 | 14 | TRBV9 | TGTGCCAGCAGCGTAGGAGGAATCGGGGAGACCCAGTACTTC | CASSVGGIGETQYF
TRBD2 | - | TRBJ2-7 | 17 | TRBV27 | TGTGCCAGCAGCCTTAGCGGGGGCGCTCTTAGCTCCTACGAGCAGTACTTC | CASSLSGGALSSYEQYF
- | - | TRBJ2-1 | 13 | TRBV19 | TGTGCCAGTAGTATAATCGGGGGCAATGAGCAGTTCTTC | CASSIIGGNEQFF
TRBD1 | - | TRBJ1-6 | 15 | TRBV9 | TGTGCCAGCAGCGCCGGGACAGCGGGTAATTCACCCCTCCACTTT | CASSAGTAGNSPLHF
- | few | TRBJ1-1 | 13 | TRBV5-1 | TGCGCCAGCAGCTCGTACGGGAACACTGAAGCTTTCTTT | CASSSYGNTEAFF
- | - | TRBJ1-6 | 15 | TRBV7-9 | TGTGCCAGCAGCAACTTAGGGGCCTATAATTCACCCCTCCACTTT | CASSNLGAYNSPLHF
TRBD1 | once | TRBJ1-2 | 18 | TRBV19 | TGTGCCAGTAGTATAACTCCCCGGGACAGGGGGCTTCGGTATGGCTACACCTTC | CASSITPRDRGLRYGYTF
- | - | TRBJ2-7 | 14 | TRBV9 | TGTGCCAGCAGCTCCGGGGGAGTGAGGGACGAGCAGTACTTC | CASSSGGVRDEQYF
TRBD1 | - | TRBJ2-3 | 16 | TRBV6-4 | TGTGCCAGCAGTGAGTTTGGACAGGGTCCCGCAGATACGCAGTATTTT | CASSEFGQGPADTQYF
TRBD2 | once | TRBJ2-2 | 18 | TRBV5-1 | TGCGCCAGCCAGGGACTAGCGCTATTCCCTTATGACGGCGGGGAGCTGTTTTTT | CASQGLALFPYDGGELFF
TRBD1 | few | TRBJ1-6 | 15 | TRBV5-1 | TGCGCCAGCAGCACTAGGACAGGGAATAATTCACCCCTCCACTTT | CASSTRTGNNSPLHF
- | few | TRBJ2-7 | 13 | TRBV5-4 | TGTGCCAGCAGCTTCGGGGGCTCCTACGAGCAGTACTTC | CASSFGGSYEQYF
TRBD1 | - | TRBJ1-2 | 15 | TRBV4-1 | TGCGCCAGCAGCCAAGCGGGACAGGGGGCGGATGGCTACACCTTC | CASSQAGQGADGYTF
- | - | TRBJ1-2 | 13 | TRBV6-5 | TGTGCCAGCAGTCACAGGGATTCCTATGGCTACACCTTC | CASSHRDSYGYTF
TRBD1 | - | TRBJ2-7 | 13 | TRBV6-5 | TGTGCCAGCCGAGGGACAGGGGGCCTTGCGCAGTACTTC | CASRGTGGLAQYF
TRBD1 | - | TRBJ2-7 | 15 | TRBV7-9 | TGTGCCAGCAGCCCCAGGGACAGGGGGAGCTACGAGCAGTACTTC | CASSPRDRGSYEQYF
TRBD1 | - | TRBJ2-7 | 15 | TRBV23-1 | TGCGCCAGCAGCGCCGGGACAGGGGGAAAGTACGAGCAGTACTTC | CASSAGTGGKYEQYF
- | - | TRBJ2-7 | 13 | TRBV5-6 | TGTGCCAGCAGCTTCCGGGACAACTACGAGCAGTACTTC | CASSFRDNYEQYF
- | - | TRBJ1-1 | 12 | TRBV10-3 | TGTGCCATCAGTGAGCCAGACACTGAAGCTTTCTTT | CAISEPDTEAFF
TRBD2 | - | TRBJ2-6 | 18 | TRBV2 | TGTGCCAGCAGTGAAGCCAGCGGGGGGGCGCCCGGGGCCAACGTCCTGACTTTC | CASSEASGGAPGANVLTF
- | few | TRBJ1-1 | 13 | TRBV2 | TGTGCCAGCAGTGAGGCAGGGGACACTGAAGCTTTCTTT | CASSEAGDTEAFF
- | - | TRBJ2-3 | 17 | TRBV7-8 | TGTGCCAGCAGCTTAGTGCAGGGGACCACTAGCACAGATACGCAGTATTTT | CASSLVQGTTSTDTQYF
- | - | TRBJ2-7 | 16 | TRBV5-6 | TGTGCCAGCAGCCTCGGACAGGGAGGGTTTTCTTACGAGCAGTACTTC | CASSLGQGGFSYEQYF
TRBD1 | - | TRBJ2-7 | 15 | TRBV27 | TGTGCCAGCAAACCTGGGACAGGGGGTTTCAACGAGCAGTACTTC | CASKPGTGGFNEQYF
- | - | TRBJ2-7 | 14 | TRBV27 | TGTGCCAGCAGTTTGGCGCCCCGGGGAATCGAGCAGTACTTC | CASSLAPRGIEQYF
TRBD1 | - | TRBJ2-7 | 15 | TRBV27 | TGTGCCAGCAGTTTAGCGGGACAGGCATCCCGCGAGCAGTACTTC | CASSLAGQASREQYF
- | - | TRBJ1-5 | 15 | TRBV19 | TGTGCCAGTAGTTGGAGACCCGGGAGCAATCAGCCCCAGCATTTT | CASSWRPGSNQPQHF
- | - | TRBJ2-3 | 14 | TRBV10-3 | TGTGCCATCAAGGGGCCGCCGCCCGCAGATACGCAGTATTTT | CAIKGPPPADTQYF
- | once | TRBJ1-1 | 12 | TRBV5-4 | TGTGCCAGCAGCTTTGGGGCGGCTGAAGCTTTCTTT | CASSFGAAEAFF
- | few | TRBJ1-1 | 13 | TRBV4-1 | TGCGCCAGCAGCCAAGAGTTGGGCGAGAAAGCTTTCTTT | CASSQELGEKAFF
- | - | TRBJ2-5 | 15 | TRBV19 | TGTGCCAGTAGTATGGCGGGTATGACCCAAGAGACCCAGTACTTC | CASSMAGMTQETQYF
- | few | TRBJ1-1 | 15 | TRBV4-1 | TGCGCCAGCAGCCTAATGACGTCTAGGAACACTGAAGCTTTCTTT | CASSLMTSRNTEAFF